The next 20 T cell receptor beta chains were all read from a single sample in a study of blood T cell repertoires in COVID-19 (dated by TCRdb to the early 2020s). Preparation of the library involved the immunoSEQ multiplex PCR assay. TCRdb carries this immuneACCESS record with in-frame sequences only. Its versions omit some clonotypes, under half of them owing to an unresolved V gene in the studies checked, with the rest unexplained. For this sample there are 90,000 to 100,000 clones; about 88% appear just once. The ten largest account for 17% of the sample. The sample comprised peripheral blood. These receptors were collected from a woman aged 55-75 years with acute or convalescent COVID-19.

The chain uses TRBV27 and TRBJ2-6, with 11 bases matching TRBD2. Germline CDR1 is MNHEY and CDR2 is SMNVEV (reference sequence). V lost 4 bases and J lost 0; bases outside the gene matches: 8. The CDR3 contains 19 residues. As DNA, the CDR3 is TGTGCCAGCAGTTCTCTACTAGCGGGGGCCGTCTCTGGGGCCAACGTCCTGACTTTC. Residues: CASSSLLAGAVSGANVLTF.

The chain's CDR3 is CASSLDNNEQFF. The DNA for the CDR3 is TGTGCCAGCAGCTTAGATAACAATGAGCAGTTCTTC. V gene TRBV7-2 combines with J gene TRBJ2-1; D ambiguous. This CDR3 is 12 amino acids long. Trimming took off 1 base at V and 5 bases at J, with 3 bases between the two ends. CDR1 and CDR2 (germline): SGHTA, FQGNSA.

The rearrangement joins TRBV5-4 to TRBJ1-2; possible D gene TRBD1, 6 bases. Germline CDR1 SGHNT, CDR2 YYREEE (reference sequence). The CDR3 sequence is 13 residues long. V dropped 4 bases and J dropped 4 bases, with 11 bases sitting between them. CDR3 coding DNA: TGTGCCAGCAGCACGGACAGATCCTATGGCTACACCTTC. It specifies CASSTDRSYGYTF.

This chain joins TRBV7-2 and TRBJ2-4; TRBD1 agrees at 7 bases. CDR3 size: 14 residues. Trimming cost V 6 bases and J 0 bases; bases outside gene matches: 2. Per the germline V gene, CDR1 is SGHTA and CDR2 is FQGNSA. CDR3 protein: CASSGQAAKNIQYF. For the CDR3, the DNA is TGTGCCAGCAGTGGACAGGCAGCCAAAAACATTCAGTACTTC.

The genes are TRBV15 and TRBJ1-4; D gene unclear. The germline V and J ends were trimmed by 6 bases and 2 bases, with 7 bases remaining between them. The germline gives CDR1 LNHNV, CDR2 YYDKDF (reference sequence). This CDR3 contains 13 residues. Here the CDR3 reads CATRQNTNEKLFF. CDR3 DNA sequence: TGTGCCACCAGGCAGAACACTAATGAAAAACTGTTTTTT.

This chain uses TRBV2 with TRBJ1-1; D possibly corresponds to TRBD1 (5 bases). From germline, CDR1 is SNHLY and CDR2 FYNNEI. This CDR3 has 15 residues. The V end lost 4 bases, the J end lost 6 bases, and 18 bases lay between the germline ends. CDR3 in DNA: TGTGCCAGCAGTGGGGTCCAGGCAGGGAAGGCTGAAGCTTTCTTT. This codes for CASSGVQAGKAEAFF.

The chain uses TRBV5-8 and TRBJ1-5; TRBD1 agrees at 7 bases. V lost 0 bases to trimming and J lost 11 bases; unmatched junction nucleotides: 5. CDR3 length equals 13 residues. The germline CDR1 and CDR2 sequences are SGHTS and YDEGEE. The CDR3 loop reads CASSLVEQGTQHF. Here the CDR3 DNA reads TGTGCCAGCAGCTTGGTGGAACAGGGGACCCAGCATTTT. The complete variable domain, with remaining parts taken from reference TRBV5-8 and TRBJ1-5, reads EAGVTQSPTHLIKTRGQQATLRCSPISGHTSVYWYQQALGLGLQFLLWYDEGEERNRGNFPPRFSGRQFPNYSSELNVNALELEDSALYLCASSLVEQGTQHFGDGTRLSIL.

The chain carries TRBV2 and TRBJ1-4; no clear D gene. Per the germline V gene, CDR1 is SNHLY and CDR2 is FYNNEI. The CDR3 consists of 13 residues. V was shortened by 7 bases and J by 7 bases, with 13 bases between the two germline ends. The DNA of the CDR3 is TGTGCCAGCATCGTCGGGGTCGGTGAAAAACTGTTTTTT. Translating gives CASIVGVGEKLFF.

The genes are TRBV7-2 and TRBJ1-5; D unclear. The CDR3 is 15 amino acids. Trimming removed 0 bases at V and 1 base at J, with 7 bases between. Germline V gene lookup returns CDR1 SGHTA and CDR2 FQGNSA. The CDR3 DNA reads as TGTGCCAGCAGCTTAGCCGCGGGCAGCAATCAGCCCCAGCATTTT. Amino acid sequence: CASSLAAGSNQPQHF.

This chain links TRBV18 with TRBJ2-1; no clear D. This CDR3 has 16 residues. CDR1 is KGHSH, CDR2 LQKENI, per germline. Trimming left V 0 bases short and J 3 bases short, with 12 bases between. CDR3 in DNA: TGTGCCAGCTCACCACCACAGACCCGCGTCTACAATGAGCAGTTCTTC. Translation gives CASSPPQTRVYNEQFF. Based on the CDR3 plus reference TRBV18 and TRBJ2-1, the full variable domain is NAGVMQNPRHLVRRRGQEARLRCSPMKGHSHVYWYRQLPEEGLKFMVYLQKENIIDESGMPKERFSAEFPKEGPSILRIQQVVRGDSAAYFCASSPPQTRVYNEQFFGPGTRLTVL.

The CDR3 reads CARNFRASTGELFF. DNA for the CDR3: TGCGCCAGAAACTTCAGGGCGAGCACCGGGGAGCTGTTTTTT. The chain links TRBV5-1 to TRBJ2-2, with D possibly being TRBD1 (5 bases). Germline CDR1 SGHRS, CDR2 YFSETQ. Trimming cost V 8 bases and J 4 bases, with 15 bases left between them. The CDR3 consists of 14 residues.

This chain connects TRBV28 to TRBJ1-1, with 8 positions matching TRBD1. V gave up 2 bases and J gave up 0 bases; unmatched junction bases: 5. This CDR3 spans 16 amino acids. Germline values: CDR1 MDHEN, CDR2 SYDVKM. DNA of the CDR3: TGTGCCAGCAGTTTAGTCCAGGGGGCAGTGAACACTGAAGCTTTCTTT. Amino acid sequence: CASSLVQGAVNTEAFF.

The chain employs TRBV19 and TRBJ1-1; 7 bases match TRBD1. This CDR3 contains 13 residues. With 4 bases clipped from V and 5 bases from J, the junction kept 4 bases outside the gene matches. Per the germline V gene, CDR1 is LNHDA and CDR2 is SQIVND (reference sequence). DNA for the CDR3: TGTGCCAGTAGTAGTGCAGGGGGGACTGAAGCTTTCTTT. Translating gives CASSSAGGTEAFF. Combining the CDR3 with reference TRBV19 and TRBJ1-1 gives the whole variable domain DGGITQSPKYLFRKEGQNVTLSCEQNLNHDAMYWYRQDPGQGLRLIYYSQIVNDFQKGDIAEGYSVSREKKESFPLTVTSAQKNPTAFYLCASSSAGGTEAFFGQGTRLTVV.

V usage is TRBV7-3 and J usage is TRBJ2-3, with a possible D match to TRBD2 (6 bases). The CDR3 loop spans 15 amino acids. Trimming pared 5 bases from V and 4 bases from J, leaving 16 bases between. Germline V gene lookup returns CDR1 SGHTA and CDR2 FQGTGA. The CDR3 loop reads CASSPGLPGADTQYF. The CDR3 DNA is TGTGCCAGCAGCCCCGGTTTACCGGGGGCAGATACGCAGTATTTT. Full variable domain (outside the CDR3, taken from reference TRBV7-3 and TRBJ2-3): GAGVSQTPSNKVTEKGKYVELRCDPISGHTALYWYRQSLGQGPEFLIYFQGTGAADDSGLPNDRFFAVRPEGSVSTLKIQRTERGDSAVYLCASSPGLPGADTQYFGPGTRLTVL.

This clone has only one observation. The V call is TRBV6-5, the J call TRBJ1-2, with a possible D match to TRBD1 (6 bases). The CDR3 covers 15 residues. V was shortened by 6 bases and J by 4 bases, with 18 bases between the two germline ends. Germline CDR1 is MNHEY and CDR2 is SVGAGI. CDR3 coding DNA: TGTGCCAGCAGAGGGGGGGGTGGACGGCTCTATGGCTACACCTTC. Amino acid sequence: CASRGGGGRLYGYTF.

The rearrangement links TRBV7-5 to TRBJ2-5; the table's D call of TRBD1 was not tested on the DNA. TRBV7-5 is termed a pseudogene. The CDR3 is 15 residues long. The CDR3, as DNA: TGTGCCAGAAGCCGACAGGGACATCGCCAAGAGACCCAGTACTTC. Protein sequence: CARSRQGHRQETQYF.

The gene calls are TRBV7-2 and TRBJ1-4; 7 bases match TRBD1. CDR1 SGHTA and CDR2 FQGNSA come from the germline V gene. The V segment lost 3 bases and the J segment 8 bases; nucleotides outside the gene matches: 6. The CDR3 covers 14 residues. The CDR3 reads CASSFDRAFEKLFF. In nucleotides, the CDR3 is TGTGCCAGCAGCTTCGACAGGGCTTTCGAAAAACTGTTTTTT.

The chain is built from TRBV5-5 and TRBJ1-2; the D gene is possibly TRBD1 (6 bases). This CDR3 region has 14 residues. V lost 4 bases, J lost 2 bases, and 12 bases lay in between. CDR1 and CDR2 (germline): SGHKS, YYEKEE (reference sequence). The CDR3 sequence: CASSGTGTNYGYTF. The CDR3 nucleotides are TGTGCCAGCAGCGGAACCGGGACAAACTATGGCTACACCTTC.

This chain connects TRBV6-1 to TRBJ2-7; D may be TRBD2 (6 bases). The CDR3 contains 15 residues. The germline CDR1 and CDR2 sequences are MNHNS and SASEGT. The germline V and J ends were trimmed by 1 base and 0 bases, with 10 bases remaining between them. CDR3 DNA sequence: TGTGCCAGCAGTGAAGGGCACGGGAGCTCCTACGAGCAGTACTTC. Its translation: CASSEGHGSSYEQYF.

The genes are TRBV18 and TRBJ1-2, with 8 bases that match TRBD1. The CDR3 consists of 14 residues. CDR1 and CDR2 from the germline V gene are KGHSH and LQKENI. Trimming cost V 3 bases and J 4 bases; bases outside gene matches: 4. The DNA for the CDR3 is TGTGCCAGCTCACCGGAACAGGGGGGCTATGGCTACACCTTC. Its protein product is CASSPEQGGYGYTF.